What follows are 12 T cell receptor beta chains derived from one specimen sequenced in a study of T cell responses to AZD1222 COVID-19 vaccine. Clones were read by immunoSEQ multiplex PCR, and TCRdb kept only the in-frame ones, dropping some. This table has roughly 150,000 clones, 80% to 95% appearing once. This sample comprised peripheral blood, obtained 28 days after the second AZD1222 dose. The receptors originated from an adult who received the AZD1222 COVID-19 vaccine.

The chain joins TRBV7-2 to TRBJ2-1; possibly TRBD2 for D (5 bases). Trimming pared 5 bases from V and 7 bases from J, leaving 15 bases between. CDR3 size: 14 residues. CDR1 and CDR2 from the germline V gene are SGHTA and FQGNSA. Written as DNA, the CDR3 is TGTGCCAGCAGCCCCCGGGTAGAGGGTAATGAGCAGTTCTTC. This sequence encodes CASSPRVEGNEQFF.

The V and J genes are TRBV18 and TRBJ2-2; D may be TRBD1 (6 bases). Germline values: CDR1 KGHSH, CDR2 LQKENI. CDR3 length: 15 amino acids. Trimming removed 0 bases from V and 9 bases from J, with 14 bases in between. CDR3 coding DNA: TGTGCCAGCTCACCACCCAACAGGGTTTCATGGGAGCTGTTTTTT. Its translation: CASSPPNRVSWELFF. Together with reference TRBV18 and TRBJ2-2, the CDR3 gives the full variable domain: NAGVMQNPRHLVRRRGQEARLRCSPMKGHSHVYWYRQLPEEGLKFMVYLQKENIIDESGMPKERFSAEFPKEGPSILRIQQVVRGDSAAYFCASSPPNRVSWELFFGEGSRLTVL.

The chain uses TRBV28 and TRBJ2-6, with D possibly matching TRBD1 (6 bases). The CDR3 is made up of 15 amino acids. CDR1 and CDR2 (germline): MDHEN, SYDVKM. The V gene lost 4 bases and the J gene lost 2 bases, with 9 bases spanning the gap. CDR3 loop: CASSSSGAGANVLTF. CDR3 sequence (DNA): TGTGCCAGCAGTTCCTCAGGGGCTGGGGCCAACGTCCTGACTTTC.

This chain connects TRBV3-1 (or the pseudogene TRBV3-2) to TRBJ1-2; D not certain. Trimming pared 0 bases from V and 7 bases from J, leaving 6 bases between. Looked up from germline, CDR1 is LGHDT and CDR2 is YNNKEL (reference sequence). CDR3 length: 12 residues. CDR3 in amino acids: CASSQDNGGYTF. CDR3 DNA sequence: TGTGCCAGCAGCCAAGATAACGGTGGCTACACCTTC.

The chain recombines TRBV14 with TRBJ2-1; D not certain. This CDR3 contains 16 residues. The germline V and J ends were trimmed by 2 bases and 0 bases, with 11 bases remaining between them. In germline, CDR1 is SGHDN, CDR2 FVKESK. The CDR3 DNA is TGTGCCAGCAGCCAACTCGGCCCGAGCTCCTACAATGAGCAGTTCTTC. It yields the protein CASSQLGPSSYNEQFF.

This rearrangement joins TRBV18 to TRBJ1-5; D gene unclear. V was clipped by 2 bases and J by 10 bases, with 15 bases between them. This CDR3 has 14 residues. Germline V lookup: CDR1 KGHSH, CDR2 LQKENI. The CDR3 sequence is CASSPRQDPNPQHF. As DNA, the CDR3 is TGTGCCAGCTCACCAAGGCAGGACCCGAATCCCCAGCATTTT. The variable domain in full, with the rest retrieved from reference TRBV18 and TRBJ1-5, is NAGVMQNPRHLVRRRGQEARLRCSPMKGHSHVYWYRQLPEEGLKFMVYLQKENIIDESGMPKERFSAEFPKEGPSILRIQQVVRGDSAAYFCASSPRQDPNPQHFGDGTRLSIL.

The V gene is TRBV27, the J gene TRBJ2-1, with D possibly matching TRBD1 (5 bases). V shed 4 bases and J shed 7 bases, with 11 bases lying between them. Germline V gives CDR1 MNHEY, CDR2 SMNVEV (reference sequence). The CDR3 spans 13 residues. The CDR3 nucleotides are TGTGCCAGCAGTTCGTTTCAGGGAAATGAGCAGTTCTTC. This sequence encodes CASSSFQGNEQFF.

The sample holds one count of this clone. The chain has TRBV5-5 and TRBJ2-3; D gene uncertain. Germline V CDR1 and CDR2: SGHKS, YYEKEE (reference sequence). The germline V and J ends were trimmed by 0 bases and 8 bases, with 10 bases remaining between them. The length of the CDR3 is 13 residues. The CDR3 sequence is CASSLGRRGTQYF. The CDR3 DNA reads as TGTGCCAGCAGCTTGGGCAGAAGAGGTACGCAGTATTTT.

J is TRBJ1-2 and V is TRBV30, with a tentative D call TRBD1 (5 bases). The CDR3 spans 16 residues. CDR1 is GTSNPN, CDR2 SVGIG, per germline (reference sequence). Trimming stripped 3 bases from V and 5 bases from J, with 22 bases between. CDR3 in amino acids: CAWSDQGRRISYGYTF. CDR3 DNA: TGTGCCTGGAGCGACCAGGGACGGAGAATTTCTTATGGCTACACCTTC.

The chain is built from TRBV6-5 and TRBJ2-4, with 7 bases that match TRBD2. V trimming: 7 bases; J trimming: 7 bases; junction bases outside the gene matches: 7. Looked up from germline, CDR1 is MNHEY and CDR2 is SVGAGI. CDR3 length equals 13 residues. CDR3 amino acids: CASKQDGRNIQYF. The CDR3 DNA reads as TGTGCCAGCAAGCAGGACGGGAGGAACATTCAGTACTTC.

The chain couples TRBV5-5 to TRBJ2-2; 8 bases align to TRBD2. The junction had 5 bases not matched to a gene; V was cut back by 7 bases and J by 3 bases. Germline V gene data show CDR1 as SGHKS and CDR2 as YYEKEE (reference sequence). The CDR3 contains 14 residues. The CDR3 sequence: CASGGGRYTGELFF. CDR3 coding DNA: TGTGCCAGCGGGGGCGGGAGGTACACCGGGGAGCTGTTTTTT.

The gene calls are TRBV28 and TRBJ2-7; weak D call: TRBD2 (7 bases). V was pared by 4 bases and J by 3 bases, with 22 bases between. Germline V gene lookup returns CDR1 MDHEN and CDR2 SYDVKM. The CDR3 consists of 17 residues. For the CDR3, the DNA is TGTGCCAGCAGTTCTGGGGACACAAGGTCGGGAGGCTACGAGCAGTACTTC. Translated: CASSSGDTRSGGYEQYF.